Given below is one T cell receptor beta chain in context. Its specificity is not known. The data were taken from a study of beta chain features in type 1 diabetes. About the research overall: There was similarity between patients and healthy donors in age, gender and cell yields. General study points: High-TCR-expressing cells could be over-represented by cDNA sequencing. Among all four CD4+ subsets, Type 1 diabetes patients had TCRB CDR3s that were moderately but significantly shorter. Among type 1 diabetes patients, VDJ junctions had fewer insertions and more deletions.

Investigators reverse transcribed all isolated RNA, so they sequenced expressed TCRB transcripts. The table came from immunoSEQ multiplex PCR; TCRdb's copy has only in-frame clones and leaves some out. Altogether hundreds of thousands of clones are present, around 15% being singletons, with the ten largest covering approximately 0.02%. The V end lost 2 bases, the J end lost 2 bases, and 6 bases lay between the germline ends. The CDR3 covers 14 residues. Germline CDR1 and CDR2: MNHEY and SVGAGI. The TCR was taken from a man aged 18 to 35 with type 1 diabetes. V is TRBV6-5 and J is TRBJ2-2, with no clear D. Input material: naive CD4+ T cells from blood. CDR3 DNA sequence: TGTGCCAGCAGTTACAGGAGAAACACCGGGGAGCTGTTTTTT. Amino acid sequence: CASSYRRNTGELFF.